The sequence of this TCR beta chain was determined in a study of cytomegalovirus exposure and HLA in healthy donors. Study context: Prior work identified roughly 120 million unique TCR beta sequences in about 179 million T cells.

The CDR3 extends over 17 amino acids. In germline, CDR1 is LNHNV, CDR2 YYDKDF (reference sequence). With 1 base removed from V and 0 bases from J, the gap between germline ends came to 15 bases. Findings and limits, study-wide: Among the most significant clusters, several appeared linked to common viral pathogens in a later analysis.

Primers: 60 Vbeta forward and 13 Jbeta reverse. Profiled with immunoSEQ multiplex PCR; TCRdb holds only in-frame clones, not every one. The repertoire has 120,000 to 150,000 clones, over 70% of them found once; the top ten carry 5.7%. A remark on this clone: The antigen is unknown.

The chain links TRBV15 to TRBJ1-2; D remains ambiguous. The receptor was derived from a man aged 30 to 45 in good health and CMV-seropositive. Sequencing input: PBMCs. CDR3 amino acids: CATSRGRGDHANYGYTF. The CDR3, as DNA: TGTGCCACCAGCAGAGGTCGGGGTGATCATGCTAACTATGGCTACACCTTC.